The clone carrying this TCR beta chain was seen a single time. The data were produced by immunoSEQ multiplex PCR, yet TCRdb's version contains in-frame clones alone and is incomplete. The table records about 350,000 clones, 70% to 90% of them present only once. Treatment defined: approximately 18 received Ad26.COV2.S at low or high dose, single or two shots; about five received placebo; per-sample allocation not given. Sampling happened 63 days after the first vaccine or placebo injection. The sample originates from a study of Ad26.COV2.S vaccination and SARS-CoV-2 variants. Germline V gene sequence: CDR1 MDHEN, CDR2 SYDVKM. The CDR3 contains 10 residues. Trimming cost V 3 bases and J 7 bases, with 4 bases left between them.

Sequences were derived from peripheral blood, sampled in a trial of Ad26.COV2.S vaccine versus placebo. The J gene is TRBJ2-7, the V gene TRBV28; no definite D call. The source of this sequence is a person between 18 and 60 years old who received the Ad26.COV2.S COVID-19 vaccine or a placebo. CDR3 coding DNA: TGTGCCAGCAGTTTGGGGGAGCAGTACTTC. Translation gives CASSLGEQYF. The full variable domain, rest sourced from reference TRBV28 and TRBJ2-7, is DVKVTQSSRYLVKRTGEKVFLECVQDMDHENMFWYRQDPGLGLRLIYFSYDVKMKEKGDIPEGYSVSREKKERFSLILESASTNQTSMYLCASSLGEQYFGPGTRLTVT.